The next 25 T cell receptor beta chains were all read from a single sample in a study of glioma-infiltrating T cells. Amplification of TCR alpha and beta CDR3 regions from RNA used iRepertoire nested multiplex PCR. TCRdb ran MiXCR on the multiplex PCR reads and lists one entry per CDR3 protein. The repertoire includes about 380,000 distinct CDR3 sequences, 41% of them detected once, and around 11% sits in the top ten. Sequencing used glioma tissue, nonneoplastic brain tissue, or PBMCs (not recorded which). The receptors were gathered from a human donor with low-grade glioma or glioblastoma, undergoing nonglioma brain surgery, or in good health (not recorded which).

This clonotype appeared a few times. The chain is built from TRBV27 and TRBJ1-2; D might be TRBD1 (6 bases). Germline CDR1 reads MNHEY; CDR2 reads SMNVEV (reference sequence). Deletions cut 6 bases from V and 0 bases from J, with 20 bases between. The CDR3 is made up of 17 amino acids. The CDR3 here is CASSRISFGGPNYGYTF. CDR3 nucleotide sequence: TGTGCCAGCAGCCGCATCTCCTTTGGGGGGCCTAACTATGGCTACACCTTC.

In regard to this clonotype: Since the CDR3 does not end with the conserved phenylalanine or tryptophan, this likely comes from a read error. The rearrangement links TRBV24-1 to TRBJ2-7; D gene ambiguous. V gave up 5 bases and J gave up 2 bases, with 9 bases separating them. CDR3 length: 13 amino acids. Germline lookup yields CDR1 KGHDR and CDR2 SFDVKD. The CDR3 bases are TGTGCCACCAGTGGAGCTCAGACCTACGAGCAGTACTCC. Translation gives CATSGAQTYEQYS.

The rearrangement uses TRBV7-9 and TRBJ1-6, with a possible D match to TRBD1 (6 bases). This CDR3 has 15 amino acids. The germline V gene encodes CDR1 SEHNR and CDR2 FQNEAQ (reference sequence). Trimming removed 3 bases from V and 11 bases from J, with 17 bases in between. The CDR3 loop is CASSFLGTPMTPLHF. CDR3 coding DNA: TGTGCCAGCAGCTTTCTCGGGACACCGATGACACCCCTCCACTTT.

This clonotype turned up a few times. This chain connects TRBV5-1 to TRBJ2-3, with TRBD1 as a possible D gene (6 bases). Germline V CDR1 and CDR2: SGHRS, YFSETQ. Trimming took off 4 bases at V and 2 bases at J, with 14 bases between the two ends. This CDR3 is 15 amino acids long. CDR3 protein: CASSERTDSTDTQYF. CDR3 coding DNA: TGCGCCAGCAGCGAACGGACAGACTCCACAGATACGCAGTATTTT.

This sequence joins TRBV4-1 and TRBJ2-1; TRBD2 matches at 9 bases. Germline lookup yields CDR1 MGHRA and CDR2 YSYEKL. This CDR3 is 13 amino acids long. Germline trimming cut 1 base from V and 13 bases from J; bases unmatched to any gene: 5. CDR3 sequence (DNA): TGCGCCAGCAGCCAAGTAGAGCGGGAGGTTCAGTTCTTC. Residues: CASSQVEREVQFF.

There are many counts of this clonotype. The CDR3 DNA is TGTGCCAGCAGTTTAAACTACGGAGTGTACGAGCAGTACTTC. It yields the protein CASSLNYGVYEQYF. The V gene is TRBV27, the J gene TRBJ2-7; D remains unclear. V was pared by 2 bases and J by 4 bases, with 12 bases between. CDR3 length equals 14 residues. Germline V gives CDR1 MNHEY, CDR2 SMNVEV (reference sequence).

Only a few counts were recorded for this clonotype. CDR3 nucleotide sequence: TGCAGTGCTAGAGATCAGGCGACTAGCTTTGGGTCCAACATTCAGTACTTC. Translating it yields CSARDQATSFGSNIQYF. The V and J genes are TRBV20-1 and TRBJ2-4; 7 bases fit TRBD2. The CDR3 runs 17 residues. After removal of 0 bases from V and 7 bases from J, the junction contained 15 bases not matched to a gene. Germline lookup yields CDR1 DFQATT and CDR2 SNEGSKA (reference sequence).

The chain combines TRBV7-3 with TRBJ1-2, with D perhaps TRBD1 (5 bases). The CDR3 runs to 17 residues. V lost 2 bases, J lost 5 bases, and 21 bases lay in between. Germline V lookup: CDR1 SGHTA, CDR2 FQGTGA. Written as DNA, the CDR3 is TGTGCCAGCAGCTTATCCGGGGGGAGACACTCTGGATATGGCTACACCTTC. Translating gives CASSLSGGRHSGYGYTF.

This clonotype was counted many times. V usage is TRBV20-1 and J usage is TRBJ1-5; D ambiguous. This CDR3 spans 13 amino acids. The germline V gene encodes CDR1 DFQATT and CDR2 SNEGSKA (reference sequence). The V gene lost 3 bases and the J gene lost 6 bases, with 12 bases spanning the gap. CDR3 sequence (DNA): TGCAGTGCTAGTCGGGCTTGGGGTCAGCCCCAGCATTTT. Amino acid sequence: CSASRAWGQPQHF.

The chain links TRBV7-9 to TRBJ1-4; D ambiguous. V was trimmed by 4 bases and J by 3 bases, leaving 9 bases between them. The V gene's germline CDR1 is SEHNR and CDR2 FQNEAQ (reference sequence). CDR3 length equals 14 residues. The CDR3 DNA reads TGTGCCAGCAGCTCTTCAAGTCCTAATGAAAAACTGTTTTTT. Translation gives CASSSSSPNEKLFF. The complete variable domain, with remaining parts taken from reference TRBV7-9 and TRBJ1-4, reads DTGVSQNPRHKITKRGQNVTFRCDPISEHNRLYWYRQTLGQGPEFLTYFQNEAQLEKSRLLSDRFSAERPKGSFSTLEIQRTEQGDSAMYLCASSSSSPNEKLFFGSGTQLSVL.

This clonotype was counted many times. J is TRBJ2-1 and V is TRBV6-2 or TRBV6-3; TRBD1 matches at 8 bases. This CDR3 has 17 residues. Germline V CDR1 and CDR2: MNHEY, SVGEGT. Germline trimming cut 2 bases from V and 10 bases from J; bases unmatched to any gene: 16. The CDR3 coding sequence is TGTGCCAGCAGTTACGCGTATGGGACAGGTCCCTTTGGGGAGCAGTTCTTC. It translates to CASSYAYGTGPFGEQFF.

On this clonotype itself: This CDR3 is missing its conserved last phenylalanine or tryptophan, likely due to a read error. V usage is TRBV20-1 and J usage is TRBJ2-7; the D gene is possibly TRBD2 (5 bases). This CDR3 comprises 14 residues. Trimming left V 7 bases short and J 2 bases short, with 18 bases between. Per germline, CDR1 DFQATT and CDR2 SNEGSKA (reference sequence). Here the CDR3 DNA reads TGCAGTGATCTAAGGGCGGGTCTTACCTACGAGCAGTACCTC. Translating it yields CSDLRAGLTYEQYL.

Worth noting for this clonotype: A read error may account for a junction end that differs from germline. J is TRBJ2-1 and V is TRBV2; no definite D call. Germline CDR1 SNHLY, CDR2 FYNNEI. The CDR3 loop spans 12 amino acids. The CDR3 protein is CASSVTGNEKFF. CDR3 DNA sequence: TGTGCCAGCAGTGTAACTGGCAATGAGAAGTTCTTC.

The chain joins TRBV7-2 to TRBJ2-5; D not resolved. With 4 bases removed from V and 2 bases from J, the gap between germline ends came to 8 bases. The CDR3 length is 13 residues. The germline gives CDR1 SGHTA, CDR2 FQGNSA. The CDR3 region is CASSSDWQETQYF. CDR3 coding DNA: TGTGCCAGCAGCTCCGACTGGCAAGAGACCCAGTACTTC.

This clonotype has a count of ten or more. The chain uses TRBV27 and TRBJ2-3; either TRBD1 or TRBD2 may fit D (6 bases each). Trimming took off 1 base at V and 0 bases at J, with 17 bases between the two ends. Germline CDR1 is MNHEY and CDR2 is SMNVEV (reference sequence). This CDR3 is built from 18 residues. CDR3 sequence (DNA): TGTGCCAGCAGTTTATTCTATAGCGGAGGGGGGAGCACAGATACGCAGTATTTT. Translating it yields CASSLFYSGGGSTDTQYF.

With respect to this clonotype: At one boundary the junction diverges from the germline segment, which might be a read error. The chain is built from TRBV19 and TRBJ1-2, with D uncertain. Germline CDR1 is LNHDA and CDR2 is SQIVND (reference sequence). CDR3 length: 15 residues. The CDR3 region has the DNA TGTGCCAGTAGTATGCCCGGGTCGATCAACTATGGCTGCACCTTC. Protein product: CASSMPGSINYGCTF.

The chain combines TRBV5-1 with TRBJ2-1; 7 bases align to TRBD1. Germline CDR1 SGHRS, CDR2 YFSETQ. The CDR3 loop spans 16 amino acids. Unmatched junction bases numbered 11, after V lost 0 bases and J lost 8 bases. The CDR3 DNA reads TGCGCCAGCAGCTTGGCTTCAGGGGGTCTCTTCGATGAGCAGTTCTTC. This encodes CASSLASGGLFDEQFF.

Of note for this clonotype: This could be a read error, since a much larger clone is one nucleotide away. The V and J genes are TRBV27 and TRBJ2-5; either TRBD1 or TRBD2 may supply D (5 bases each). The V gene's germline CDR1 is MNHEY and CDR2 SMNVEV (reference sequence). Trimming removed 10 bases at V and 2 bases at J, with 20 bases between. The CDR3 covers 15 residues. CDR3 region: CANNPLSGSQETQYF. In nucleotides, the CDR3 is TGTGCCAACAACCCGCTTTCAGGGAGTCAAGAGACCCAGTACTTC.

The chain employs TRBV4-2 and TRBJ2-7; 10 bases are a match to TRBD1. V was pared by 5 bases and J by 4 bases, with 8 bases of the junction left unmatched. Per germline, CDR1 LGHNA and CDR2 YNFKEQ. The CDR3 totals 15 residues. The CDR3 loop reads CASSLGTGVAYEQYF. The CDR3 DNA sequence: TGTGCCAGCAGCTTGGGGACAGGGGTAGCGTACGAGCAGTACTTC.

This clonotype was counted between two and nine times. This chain connects TRBV3-1 to TRBJ2-5; 7 nucleotides match TRBD2. CDR1 is LGHDT and CDR2 is YNNKEL in the germline V gene (reference sequence). V shed 0 bases, J shed 5 bases, and the junction held 9 bases outside the gene matches. The CDR3 covers 16 residues. The CDR3, as DNA: TGTGCCAGCAGCCAAGATAGAAGACTAGCATGGGAGACCCAGTACTTC. It codes for CASSQDRRLAWETQYF.

With respect to this clonotype: One end of the junction does not line up with germline, which may come from a read error. The chain is built from TRBV4-1 and TRBJ1-5, with unresolved D. This CDR3 spans 15 amino acids. The germline gives CDR1 MGHRA, CDR2 YSYEKL. The CDR3 coding sequence is TGCGCCAGCAGCCAAGATAGGAGGTTCCGGAGAGCCCCAGCATTT. This sequence encodes CASSQDRRFRRAPAF.

This clonotype has just a few counts. This chain uses TRBV19 with TRBJ2-7, with 9 bases that match TRBD1. V was clipped by 4 bases and J by 3 bases; unmatched bases: 4. Germline CDR1 and CDR2: LNHDA and SQIVND (reference sequence). CDR3 length equals 14 residues. CDR3 coding DNA: TGTGCCAGTAGTACGATGACAGGGGGCTACGAGCAGTACTTC. Translating gives CASSTMTGGYEQYF.

The chain is built from TRBV20-1 and TRBJ1-6; unclear D gene. Germline-derived CDR1 and CDR2 are DFQATT and SNEGSKA (reference sequence). The CDR3 runs 14 residues. V gave up 2 bases and J gave up 2 bases, with 7 bases separating them. The DNA for the CDR3 is TGCAGTGCTAGACACAACGCCTATAATTCACCCCTCCACTTT. Translation gives CSARHNAYNSPLHF.

This clonotype has ten or more counts. V and J are TRBV4-1 and TRBJ2-1, with TRBD1 matching 7 bases. Germline trimming cut 4 bases from V and 8 bases from J; bases unmatched to any gene: 5. Germline V CDR1 and CDR2: MGHRA, YSYEKL. This CDR3 has 13 residues. CDR3 bases: TGCGCCAGCAGCCGCAGGGGGTCGGATGAGCAGTTCTTC. Its translation is CASSRRGSDEQFF.

Worth noting for this clonotype: With a much larger clone just one base away, this may be a read error. This chain connects TRBV20-1 to TRBJ1-4, with 7 bases lining up with TRBD1. This CDR3 spans 13 amino acids. With 8 bases clipped from V and 8 bases from J, the junction kept 11 bases outside the gene matches. Looked up from germline, CDR1 is DFQATT and CDR2 is SNEGSKA (reference sequence). CDR3 nucleotide sequence: TGCAGTTCTCGGGACAGCTTGCGGGAAAAACTGTTTTTT. Translation gives CSSRDSLREKLFF.